This T cell receptor beta chain was obtained from a study of OX40 agonist ivuxolimab in advanced cancers. Overall study: Of the participants, 40% to 50% had some prior anti-PD-1, anti-PD-L1 or anti-CTLA-4 therapy, which was allowed.

V was clipped by 4 bases and J by 2 bases, with 16 bases between them. The CDR3 covers 15 residues. The germline CDR1 and CDR2 sequences are SGHRS and YFSETQ. The data were produced by immunoSEQ multiplex PCR, yet TCRdb's version contains in-frame clones alone and is incomplete. This repertoire shows over 85,000 clones, about 90% found once; its top ten account for around 1.6%. The rearrangement uses TRBV5-1 and TRBJ2-7; D possibly corresponds to TRBD2 (5 bases). The TCR comes from an adult with an advanced solid tumor such as melanoma, head and neck, liver or kidney cancer. The material was CD4+ or CD8+ T cells sorted from blood, obtained in a trial of the OX40 agonist ivuxolimab. The CDR3 nucleotides are TGCGCCAGCAGCCCAAACAGCGGCACCGCCTACGAGCAGTACTTC. Protein sequence: CASSPNSGTAYEQYF.